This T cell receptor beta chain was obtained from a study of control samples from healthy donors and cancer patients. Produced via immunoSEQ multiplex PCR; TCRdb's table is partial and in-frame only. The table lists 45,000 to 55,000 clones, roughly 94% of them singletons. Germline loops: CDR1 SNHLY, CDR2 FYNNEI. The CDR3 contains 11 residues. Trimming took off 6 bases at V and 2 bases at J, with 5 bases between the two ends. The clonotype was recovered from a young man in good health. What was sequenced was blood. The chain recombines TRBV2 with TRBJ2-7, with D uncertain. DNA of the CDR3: TGTGCCAGCAGGGCCGCCTACGAGCAGTACTTC. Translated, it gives CASRAAYEQYF.